This section outlines one T cell receptor beta chain sequence together with its context. The sample belongs to a study of blood T cell repertoires in COVID-19. Across the whole study: Sites across the United States, Italy and Spain contributed samples from acute and convalescent COVID-19. PBMCs, B-cell-depleted T cells, or T cells were the source of the cDNA or gDNA that made up the material.

The germline CDR1 and CDR2 sequences are MNHEY and SMNVEV (reference sequence). This CDR3 has 14 residues. V gave up 8 bases and J gave up 4 bases; unmatched junction bases: 10. Original processing notes: Reference gene primer amplification gave nucleated cell count estimates. Produced via immunoSEQ multiplex PCR; TCRdb's table is partial and in-frame only. V and J calls and clone size follow that table, whereas D and trimming were derived from the DNA. The top ten clones hold roughly 10% of a sample with over 65,000 clones, roughly 90% of them seen once. The chain uses TRBV27 and TRBJ1-1, with 7 bases aligning to TRBD1. Sequenced material: peripheral blood. The sequence derives from a human donor in a cohort sampled during active COVID-19. CDR3 residues: CASSRGGEGTEAFF. The DNA for the CDR3 is TGTGCCAGCTCTCGAGGGGGCGAGGGCACTGAAGCTTTCTTT.